This T cell receptor beta chain was sequenced for a study of early T cells in non-severe SARS-CoV-2 infection. Study information: Chains from this unsorted whole-blood bulk RNA could not be paired.

Germline V lookup: CDR1 SGHVS, CDR2 FNYEAQ. Trimming shortened V by 1 base and J by 2 bases, and 8 bases separated the two germline ends. The CDR3 is made up of 15 amino acids. This clonotype was recorded at least ten times. Its antigen remains unidentified. Points from the study as a whole: Missing private and CD4 specificities, VDJdb matching favored anti-spike CD8 responses.

cDNA molecules, individually, were tagged with unique molecular identifiers. TCRdb analysed the 5' RACE reads with MiXCR anew, one entry per CDR3 protein. This sample has roughly 88,000 distinct CDR3 sequences, with around 15% found just once. The chain joins TRBV7-6 to TRBJ2-2; D gene ambiguous. The sequence came from an adult who was a healthcare worker with PCR-confirmed SARS-CoV-2 infection or an uninfected control (not recorded which). Sequencing input: whole blood. The CDR3 sequence is CASSLGRLNTGELFF. CDR3 DNA: TGTGCCAGCAGCTTAGGACGATTAAACACCGGGGAGCTGTTTTTT.